The next 11 T cell receptor beta chains were all read from a single sample in a study of liver allograft versus peripheral blood T cells. Study as a whole: Comparisons were made between T cell receptor repertoires found in transplanted livers and those circulating in recipients' peripheral blood.

TCRdb itself ran the reads through MiXCR, one entry per CDR3 protein. The table records fewer than 11,000 distinct CDR3 sequences, 19% of them present only once. The receptors here all came from a human patient who had a liver transplant. Some T cells could come from the graft donor.

By share of the sample, this clonotype is medium-sized. The rearrangement links TRBV18 to TRBJ2-3; D tentatively fits TRBD1 or TRBD2 (5 bases each). This CDR3 is built from 15 residues. The V end lost 3 bases, the J end lost 1 base, and 11 bases lay between the germline ends. Per germline, CDR1 KGHSH and CDR2 LQKENI. The CDR3 region has the DNA TGTGCCAGCTCACCGGGGGTGAGCGGCACAGATACGCAGTATTTT. Its translation: CASSPGVSGTDTQYF.

This clonotype was seen a handful of times. CDR3 DNA sequence: TGTGCCTGGAGGGACAGGGGGCTTGGCTACACCTTC. This encodes CAWRDRGLGYTF. V usage is TRBV30 and J usage is TRBJ1-2, with TRBD1 matching over 11 bases. V lost 3 bases, J lost 7 bases, and 1 base stayed unmatched. Germline V lookup: CDR1 GTSNPN, CDR2 SVGIG (reference sequence). This CDR3 comprises 12 residues.

This clonotype was detected many times. V is TRBV6-5 and J is TRBJ1-3, with no clear D. The CDR3 is made up of 13 amino acids. Trimming pared 6 bases from V and 5 bases from J, leaving 11 bases between. CDR1 and CDR2 from the germline V gene are MNHEY and SVGAGI. CDR3 loop: CASRNPGRNTIYF. For the CDR3, the DNA is TGTGCCAGCAGAAATCCGGGGAGAAACACCATATATTTT.

By its share, this clonotype is medium-sized. The chain carries TRBV19 and TRBJ2-2, with 14 bases identical to TRBD2. The CDR3 has 17 residues. The trim removed 8 bases at V and 2 bases at J, leaving 7 bases unmatched. Germline CDR1 and CDR2: LNHDA and SQIVND (reference sequence). CDR3 in amino acids: CASRRTSGRTNTGELFF. For the CDR3, the DNA is TGTGCCAGTCGAAGGACTAGCGGGAGGACAAACACCGGGGAGCTGTTTTTT.

This clonotype was detected a few times. The CDR3 nucleotides are TGTGCCAGCAAATTACTGGGCAGGGAAAAACTGTTTTTT. Translating it yields CASKLLGREKLFF. The chain couples TRBV6-1 to TRBJ1-4; D gene ambiguous. Germline V gives CDR1 MNHNS, CDR2 SASEGT. V lost 7 bases and J 8 bases, leaving 14 bases between the germline ends. The CDR3 loop spans 13 amino acids.

The rearrangement links TRBV12-3 or TRBV12-4 to TRBJ1-1; TRBD1 is a possible D gene (5 bases). The CDR3 contains 12 residues. V lost 4 bases to trimming and J lost 4 bases, with 7 bases between them. The CDR3 sequence is CASSSQVTEAFF. The DNA of the CDR3 is TGTGCCAGCAGTTCACAGGTCACTGAAGCTTTCTTT.

This chain joins TRBV19 and TRBJ2-2; tentatively, D is TRBD1 (6 bases). This CDR3 has 16 residues. Germline-derived CDR1 and CDR2 are LNHDA and SQIVND (reference sequence). V dropped 3 bases and J dropped 3 bases, with 14 bases sitting between them. The CDR3 nucleotides are TGTGCCAGTAGTATGGGCCAGGGGCTCGACACCGGGGAGCTGTTTTTT. The encoded protein is CASSMGQGLDTGELFF.

This clonotype ranks as medium-sized. The chain has TRBV6-6 and TRBJ2-7; tentatively, D is TRBD1 (5 bases). CDR1 and CDR2 from the germline V gene are MNHNY and SVGAGI (reference sequence). The V end lost 8 bases, the J end lost 7 bases, and 18 bases lay between the germline ends. The CDR3 sequence is 13 residues long. CDR3 loop: CASRWAGSREQYF. The CDR3 DNA follows: TGTGCCAGCCGGTGGGCAGGGTCCCGGGAGCAGTACTTC.

The chain uses TRBV7-9 and TRBJ2-3; TRBD2 agrees at 7 bases. V shed 3 bases and J 6 bases; nucleotides not matched to a gene: 12. The CDR3 sequence is 16 residues long. In germline, CDR1 is SEHNR, CDR2 FQNEAQ (reference sequence). The CDR3 loop reads CASSLMVGGPGDTQYF. The CDR3 nucleotides are TGTGCCAGCAGCTTGATGGTGGGAGGGCCAGGGGATACGCAGTATTTT.

The rearrangement uses TRBV28 and TRBJ2-7; 13 nucleotides align to TRBD2. The CDR3 is made up of 16 amino acids. With V trimmed by 6 bases and J by 2 bases, 7 bases remained unmatched. Per germline, CDR1 MDHEN and CDR2 SYDVKM. The CDR3 reads CASRSLLAGGPYEQYF. CDR3 sequence (DNA): TGTGCCAGCAGGTCCTTACTAGCGGGAGGGCCCTACGAGCAGTACTTC.

J is TRBJ2-1 and V is TRBV5-5; the match to TRBD2 covers 10 bases. V dropped 3 bases and J dropped 6; count of bases not matched to a gene: 9. Germline CDR1 SGHKS, CDR2 YYEKEE (reference sequence). This CDR3 contains 16 residues. The CDR3 sequence: CASSSVGSGRSNEQFF. CDR3 nucleotides: TGTGCCAGCAGCTCGGTGGGTAGCGGGAGGTCCAATGAGCAGTTCTTC. Full variable domain (rest looked up from reference TRBV5-5 and TRBJ2-1): DAGVTQSPTHLIKTRGQQVTLRCSPISGHKSVSWYQQVLGQGPQFIFQYYEKEERGRGNFPDRFSARQFPNYSSELNVNALLLGDSALYLCASSSVGSGRSNEQFFGPGTRLTVL.